This T cell receptor (beta chain) stems from a study of blood T cell repertoires in COVID-19. The CDR3 runs 16 residues. Trimming at V came to 1 base and at J to 4 bases, leaving 3 bases not matched to a gene. The germline gives CDR1 KGHSH, CDR2 LQKENI. TCRdb's copy holds only in-frame clones and misses some; the assay was immunoSEQ multiplex PCR. Of about 140,000 clones listed, 84% are singletons. This sequence originates from a human donor in a cohort sampled during active COVID-19. The source material was peripheral blood. V usage is TRBV18 and J usage is TRBJ2-3; 12 bases match TRBD2. CDR3 sequence reads: CASSPRTSGNADTQYF. The CDR3 DNA is TGTGCCAGCTCACCACGGACTAGCGGGAACGCAGATACGCAGTATTTT.